These 11 T cell receptor beta chains were sequenced from one sample in a study of T cell responses to AZD1222 COVID-19 vaccine. Sequencing was performed with immunoSEQ multiplex PCR; in TCRdb, only in-frame clones are kept and a portion is missing. The profile shows 90,000 to 95,000 clones, about nine tenths of them singletons. The sample here was peripheral blood, taken on day 0 of AZD1222 vaccination. These receptors all come from an adult in good health.

This rearrangement joins TRBV7-8 to TRBJ1-2, with a tentative D call TRBD1 (5 bases). Germline lookup yields CDR1 SGHVS and CDR2 FQNEAQ. The CDR3 has 14 residues. V gave up 5 bases and J gave up 3 bases, with 13 bases separating them. This CDR3 is CASSGGREDYGYTF. The CDR3 DNA is TGTGCCAGCAGCGGTGGCAGGGAGGACTATGGCTACACCTTC. Drawing the rest from reference TRBV7-8 and TRBJ1-2, the complete variable domain is GAGVSQSPRYKVAKRGQDVALRCDPISGHVSLFWYQQALGQGPEFLTYFQNEAQLDKSGLPSDRFFAERPEGSVSTLKIQRTQQEDSAVYLCASSGGREDYGYTFGSGTRLTVV.

The chain joins TRBV7-3 to TRBJ1-6; a possible D gene is TRBD1 (5 bases). From germline, CDR1 is SGHTA and CDR2 FQGTGA. This CDR3 spans 14 amino acids. Trimming shortened V by 3 bases and J by 10 bases, and 13 bases separated the two germline ends. CDR3 amino acids: CASSLGGMESPLHF. The CDR3 DNA reads TGTGCCAGCAGCTTGGGGGGGATGGAATCACCCCTCCACTTT.

CDR3 region: CASRTPGQINIQYF. CDR3 nucleotide sequence: TGTGCCAGCAGAACTCCGGGACAGATAAACATTCAGTACTTC. The genes are TRBV6-6 and TRBJ2-4; 7 nucleotides match TRBD1. This CDR3 spans 14 amino acids. Trimming at V came to 6 bases and at J to 6 bases, leaving 8 bases not matched to a gene. The V gene's germline CDR1 is MNHNY and CDR2 SVGAGI (reference sequence).

This chain joins TRBV6-2 or TRBV6-3 and TRBJ1-6, with D unclear. V lost 2 bases and J 11 bases, leaving 7 bases between the germline ends. The CDR3 runs 12 residues. The germline V gene has CDR1 MNHEY and CDR2 SVGEGT. The CDR3 DNA is TGTGCCAGCAGTTACGGACTACCACCCCTCCACTTT. This encodes CASSYGLPPLHF.

The chain recombines TRBV28 with TRBJ1-4; 8 bases fit TRBD1. The germline CDR1 and CDR2 sequences are MDHEN and SYDVKM. Trimming at V came to 10 bases and at J to 8 bases, leaving 6 bases not matched to a gene. The CDR3 spans 12 residues. CDR3 bases: TGTGCCACCGGACAGGGAGTCGAAAAACTGTTTTTT. Residues: CATGQGVEKLFF.

This chain joins TRBV5-4 and TRBJ1-2, with a possible D match to TRBD1 (5 bases). Trimming cost V 0 bases and J 5 bases, with 14 bases left between them. Germline CDR1 is SGHNT and CDR2 is YYREEE (reference sequence). The CDR3 contains 15 residues. In nucleotides, the CDR3 is TGTGCCAGCAGCTTGGGGTCGGAGGGGCTGTATGGCTACACCTTC. This gives the protein CASSLGSEGLYGYTF. The entire variable domain, with the rest obtained from reference TRBV5-4 and TRBJ1-2, is as follows: ETGVTQSPTHLIKTRGQQVTLRCSSQSGHNTVSWYQQALGQGPQFIFQYYREEENGRGNFPPRFSGLQFPNYSSELNVNALELDDSALYLCASSLGSEGLYGYTFGSGTRLTVV.

The chain joins TRBV28 to TRBJ1-5; no firm D call. Germline CDR1 MDHEN, CDR2 SYDVKM. The CDR3 consists of 16 residues. Trimming took off 3 bases at V and 4 bases at J, with 16 bases between the two ends. The CDR3 DNA reads TGTGCCAGCAGTTTTTGGCGTTTCCGATTAAATCAGCCCCAGCATTTT. It is translated as CASSFWRFRLNQPQHF.

The V call is TRBV18, the J call TRBJ1-1; no firm D call. CDR1 and CDR2 (germline): KGHSH, LQKENI. The CDR3 has 15 residues. V shed 3 bases and J shed 0 bases, with 11 bases lying between them. The CDR3 protein is CASSPVEAVNTEAFF. Written as DNA, the CDR3 is TGTGCCAGCTCACCCGTTGAAGCGGTGAACACTGAAGCTTTCTTT.

The V call is TRBV11-2, the J call TRBJ2-5; TRBD2 matches at 13 bases. The V and J ends lost 1 base and 2 bases, in that order; junction bases with no gene match: 4. Germline CDR1 is SGHAT and CDR2 is FQNNGV. The CDR3 is 17 residues long. This CDR3 reads CASSLGTSGGRQETQYF. The CDR3 nucleotides read TGTGCCAGCAGCTTAGGGACTAGCGGGGGCCGTCAAGAGACCCAGTACTTC.

V usage is TRBV4-3 and J usage is TRBJ2-2; TRBD2 matches at 9 bases. Germline V gene lookup returns CDR1 LGHNA and CDR2 YSLEER. The trim removed 0 bases at V and 0 bases at J, leaving 11 bases unmatched. CDR3 length equals 20 residues. The CDR3: CASSQDDGLAGGTNTGELFF. As DNA, the CDR3 is TGCGCCAGCAGCCAAGACGATGGCCTTGCGGGGGGGACGAACACCGGGGAGCTGTTTTTT.

This clone has a single count. The chain has TRBV19 and TRBJ1-6; D possibly corresponds to TRBD1 (6 bases). Trimming took 5 bases from V and 8 from J, leaving 13 bases between them. CDR3 length equals 14 residues. Germline CDR1 and CDR2: LNHDA and SQIVND (reference sequence). This chain's CDR3 is CASSPDSRDSPLHF. Written as DNA, the CDR3 is TGTGCCAGTAGTCCGGACAGTCGCGATTCACCCCTCCACTTT.